The TCR beta chain described here comes from a study of cytomegalovirus exposure and HLA in healthy donors. Germline V lookup: CDR1 GTSNPN, CDR2 SVGIG (reference sequence). The trim removed 7 bases at V and 4 bases at J, leaving 5 bases unmatched. The CDR3 totals 13 residues. The PCR ran on 60 Vbeta and 13 Jbeta primers. Only in-frame clones appear in the TCRdb table, and some are missing; sequencing was by immunoSEQ multiplex PCR. The sample lists about 65,000 clones; around 80% were seen once. The sequencing sample was made of PBMCs. The rearrangement uses TRBV30 and TRBJ1-4; 8 nucleotides agree with TRBD1. The source of this sequence is a woman aged 25-40 years in good health and CMV-seronegative. CDR3 in amino acids: CASETGVNEKLFF. The CDR3 DNA follows: TGTGCCTCAGAGACAGGGGTTAATGAAAAACTGTTTTTT.